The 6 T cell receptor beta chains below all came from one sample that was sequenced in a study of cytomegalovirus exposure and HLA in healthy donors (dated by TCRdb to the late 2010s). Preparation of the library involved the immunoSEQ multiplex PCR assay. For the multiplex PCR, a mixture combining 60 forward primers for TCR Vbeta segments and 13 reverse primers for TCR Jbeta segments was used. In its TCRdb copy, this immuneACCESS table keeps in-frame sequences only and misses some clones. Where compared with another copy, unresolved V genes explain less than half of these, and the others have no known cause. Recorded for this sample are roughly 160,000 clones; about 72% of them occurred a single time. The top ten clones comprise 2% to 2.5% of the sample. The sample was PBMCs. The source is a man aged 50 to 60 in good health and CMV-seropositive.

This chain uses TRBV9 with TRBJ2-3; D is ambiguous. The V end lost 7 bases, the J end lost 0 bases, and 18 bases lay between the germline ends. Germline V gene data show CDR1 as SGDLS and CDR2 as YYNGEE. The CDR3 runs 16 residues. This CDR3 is CASSVRKDSSTDTQYF. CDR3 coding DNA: TGTGCCAGCTCAGTCCGAAAAGATTCTAGCACAGATACGCAGTATTTT.

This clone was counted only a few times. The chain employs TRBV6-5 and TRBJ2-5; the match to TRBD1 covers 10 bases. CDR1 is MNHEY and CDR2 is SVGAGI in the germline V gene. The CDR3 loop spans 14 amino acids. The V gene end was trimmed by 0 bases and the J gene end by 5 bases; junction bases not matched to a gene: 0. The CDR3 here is CASSYSGQGETQYF. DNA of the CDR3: TGTGCCAGCAGTTACTCGGGACAGGGGGAGACCCAGTACTTC.

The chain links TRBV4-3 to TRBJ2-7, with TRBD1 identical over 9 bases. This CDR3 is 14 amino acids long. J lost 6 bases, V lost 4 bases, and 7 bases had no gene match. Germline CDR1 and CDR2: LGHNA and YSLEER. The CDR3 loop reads CASSPQPGQGEQYF. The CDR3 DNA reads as TGCGCCAGCAGCCCCCAGCCGGGACAGGGCGAGCAGTACTTC.

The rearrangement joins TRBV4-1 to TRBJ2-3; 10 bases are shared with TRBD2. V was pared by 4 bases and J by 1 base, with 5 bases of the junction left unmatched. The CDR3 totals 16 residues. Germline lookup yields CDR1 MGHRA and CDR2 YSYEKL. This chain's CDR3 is CASSPLAGVGTDTQYF. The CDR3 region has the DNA TGCGCCAGCAGCCCCCTAGCGGGGGTAGGCACAGATACGCAGTATTTT.

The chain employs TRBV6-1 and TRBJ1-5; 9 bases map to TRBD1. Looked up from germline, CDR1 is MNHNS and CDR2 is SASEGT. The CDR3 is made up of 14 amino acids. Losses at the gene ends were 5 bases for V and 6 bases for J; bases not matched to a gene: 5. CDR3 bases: TGTGCCAGCAGTAGACAGGGGGTCTTTCAGCCCCAGCATTTT. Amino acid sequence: CASSRQGVFQPQHF.

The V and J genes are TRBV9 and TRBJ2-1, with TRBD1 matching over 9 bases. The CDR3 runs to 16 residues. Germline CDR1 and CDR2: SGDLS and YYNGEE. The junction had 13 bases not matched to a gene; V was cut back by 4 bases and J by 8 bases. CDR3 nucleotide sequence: TGTGCCAGCAGCTCCCCCCCGGGACAGGGTTTTGATGAGCAGTTCTTC. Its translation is CASSSPPGQGFDEQFF.